What follows describes a single T cell receptor beta chain. Its cognate antigen is unknown. The assay was immunoSEQ multiplex PCR, and TCRdb's table has in-frame clones only and misses some. The profile shows 90,000 to 100,000 clones, 80% to 85% of them singletons. The entry originates in a study of radiotherapy plus CTLA-4 blockade in lung cancer. Study summary: Of the patients, about 20% showed objective responses and about 30% attained disease control.

Findings and limits, study-wide: In blood, after radiotherapy plus ipilimumab, tumor-derived TCR clones expanded.

CDR3 size: 13 residues. Trimming cost V 6 bases and J 8 bases, with 14 bases left between them. Germline CDR1 reads MNHNY; CDR2 reads SVGAGI (reference sequence). The receptor comes from a human donor with non-small cell lung cancer that progressed on radiotherapy plus ipilimumab. The gene calls are TRBV6-6 and TRBJ1-5; a weak D match, TRBD1 (5 bases). The starting material was peripheral blood, obtained from a patient treated with radiotherapy plus ipilimumab. The CDR3 DNA reads TGTGCCAGCAGCCTAAGGGGAGCTGAGCCCCAGCATTTT. It specifies CASSLRGAEPQHF.